These T cell receptor beta chains were read from a single sample in a study of breast tumors, draining lymph nodes, adjacent tissues. TCRdb itself ran the multiplex PCR reads through MiXCR, one entry per CDR3 protein. The sample has 150,000 or so distinct CDR3 sequences; 33% are singletons. The sample comprised axillary lymph node tissue. The receptors shown here come from a female donor with breast cancer. Some clones in this sample may be carry-over from other donors' samples. Each CDR3 is given without its conserved first and last residue.

v_gene: TRBV9; j_gene: TRBJ1-3; CDR3aa: ASSPALGSSGNTIY
v_gene: TRBV9; j_gene: TRBJ2-3; CDR3aa: ATGGGRTDTQY
v_gene: TRBV2; j_gene: TRBJ2-3; CDR3aa: ASSETGATGTDTQY
v_gene: TRBV7-8; j_gene: TRBJ2-3; CDR3aa: ASSTDTQY
v_gene: TRBV7-9; j_gene: TRBJ1-1; CDR3aa: ASRFPSGGRNTEAF
v_gene: TRBV7-9; j_gene: TRBJ2-7; CDR3aa: ASSLVRLAGETIEQY
v_gene: TRBV7-2; j_gene: TRBJ2-7; CDR3aa: ASSLGAPREQY
v_gene: TRBV18; j_gene: TRBJ2-3; CDR3aa: ASSPYRGSTDTQY
v_gene: TRBV12-3/TRBV12-4; j_gene: TRBJ2-7; CDR3aa: ASRQLDEQY
v_gene: TRBV13; j_gene: TRBJ2-7; CDR3aa: ASSSPPRALGRNEQY
v_gene: TRBV11-2; j_gene: TRBJ2-2; CDR3aa: ASSLLPGELF
v_gene: TRBV19; j_gene: TRBJ2-7; CDR3aa: ASLSNSYEQY
v_gene: TRBV2; j_gene: TRBJ2-1; CDR3aa: ASRNRDYLSTEQF
v_gene: TRBV12-3/TRBV12-4; j_gene: TRBJ2-1; CDR3aa: ASSHSGGAHGEQF
v_gene: TRBV12-3/TRBV12-4; j_gene: TRBJ1-2; CDR3aa: ASSFLRGNYGYT
v_gene: TRBV7-9; j_gene: TRBJ1-6; CDR3aa: ASSGRTAYNSPLH
v_gene: TRBV12-3/TRBV12-4; j_gene: TRBJ2-7; CDR3aa: ASSFSGEAYEQY